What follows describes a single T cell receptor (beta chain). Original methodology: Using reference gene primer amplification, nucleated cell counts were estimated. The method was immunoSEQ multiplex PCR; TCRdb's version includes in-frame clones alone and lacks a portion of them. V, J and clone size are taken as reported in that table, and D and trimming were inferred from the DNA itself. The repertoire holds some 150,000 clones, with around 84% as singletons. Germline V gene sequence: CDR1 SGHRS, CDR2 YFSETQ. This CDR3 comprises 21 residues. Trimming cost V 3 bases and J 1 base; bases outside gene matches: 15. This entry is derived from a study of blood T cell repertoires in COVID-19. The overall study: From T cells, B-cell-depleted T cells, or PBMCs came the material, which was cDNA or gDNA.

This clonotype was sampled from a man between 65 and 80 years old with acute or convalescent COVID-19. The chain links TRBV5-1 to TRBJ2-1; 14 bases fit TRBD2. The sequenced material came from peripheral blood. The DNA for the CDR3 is TGCGCCAGCAGCTCACCACCGGGACTAGCGGGAGTCGAAGGGTCCTACAATGAGCAGTTCTTC. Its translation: CASSSPPGLAGVEGSYNEQFF.